Below are 19 T cell receptor beta chains sequenced from a single sample in a study of cytomegalovirus exposure and HLA in healthy donors. A multiplex PCR was run with 60 Vbeta primers and 13 Jbeta primers. Using immunoSEQ multiplex PCR, the repertoire was profiled, and TCRdb retains in-frame clones only, with some absent. This table holds approximately 85,000 clones, about four fifths found once. Sequences were obtained from PBMCs. The receptor set was obtained from a man aged 25-40 years in good health and CMV-seronegative.

The chain is built from TRBV4-2 and TRBJ2-1; D not certain. Germline CDR1 LGHNA, CDR2 YNFKEQ. The CDR3 is 14 amino acids. Trimming stripped 1 base from V and 3 bases from J, with 7 bases between. The CDR3 coding sequence is TGTGCCAGCAGCCAAGTTACTCTCTACAATGAGCAGTTCTTC. It is translated as CASSQVTLYNEQFF.

The V and J genes are TRBV6-5 and TRBJ2-1, with 8 bases that match TRBD2. The CDR3 sequence is 14 residues long. Per germline, CDR1 MNHEY and CDR2 SVGAGI. With 7 bases clipped from V and 6 bases from J, the junction kept 8 bases outside the gene matches. The CDR3, as DNA: TGTGCCAGCAAACGGGCGGGAGGATCCAATGAGCAGTTCTTC. Amino acids: CASKRAGGSNEQFF.

The CDR3 nucleotides are TGTGCCTGGAGTCCACCCCTTGGCCTAGCGGGAGGACGGAACACCGGGGAGCTGTTTTTT. This translates into CAWSPPLGLAGGRNTGELFF. The chain has TRBV30 and TRBJ2-2, with TRBD2 matching over 11 bases. V lost 2 bases to trimming and J lost 1 base; unmatched junction nucleotides: 15. The germline V gene encodes CDR1 GTSNPN and CDR2 SVGIG (reference sequence). The CDR3 consists of 20 residues.

This clone has more than one count but fewer than ten. The gene calls are TRBV6-1 and TRBJ1-5, with 9 bases identical to TRBD1. This CDR3 has 17 amino acids. Germline V gene lookup returns CDR1 MNHNS and CDR2 SASEGT. V lost 4 bases to trimming and J lost 2 bases; unmatched junction nucleotides: 9. This CDR3 reads CASSGSTGGVGNQPQHF. The CDR3 nucleotides read TGTGCCAGCAGTGGGTCGACAGGGGGTGTGGGCAATCAGCCCCAGCATTTT.

This chain connects TRBV7-9 to TRBJ2-4; TRBD1 is a possible D gene (6 bases). Germline V gene sequence: CDR1 SEHNR, CDR2 FQNEAQ (reference sequence). With 0 bases removed from V and 0 bases from J, the gap between germline ends came to 12 bases. CDR3 length equals 17 residues. The CDR3 DNA sequence: TGTGCCAGCAGCTTAGCGGGCCAGGGGCTAGCCAAAAACATTCAGTACTTC. Encoded protein: CASSLAGQGLAKNIQYF.

The DNA for the CDR3 is TGTGCCAGCAGCCCAGGGGGCGACTATGGCTACACCTTC. It codes for CASSPGGDYGYTF. This chain connects TRBV28 to TRBJ1-2; TRBD1 aligns across 8 bases. This CDR3 spans 13 amino acids. Germline V CDR1 and CDR2: MDHEN, SYDVKM. The J segment lost 3 bases and the V segment lost 6 bases, leaving 3 bases of the junction unmatched.

This clone was found once. V and J are TRBV18 and TRBJ2-7, with 7 bases that match TRBD1. CDR1 and CDR2 (germline): KGHSH, LQKENI. V gave up 2 bases and J gave up 6 bases; unmatched junction bases: 7. The CDR3 sequence is 14 residues long. The DNA of the CDR3 is TGTGCCAGCTCACCAACCACCTCAGGGGGCGAGCAGTACTTC. This sequence encodes CASSPTTSGGEQYF.

This clone has a single count. The rearrangement uses TRBV5-1 and TRBJ1-1; TRBD1 matches at 7 bases. Per germline, CDR1 SGHRS and CDR2 YFSETQ. This CDR3 region has 14 residues. V lost 4 bases to trimming and J lost 5 bases; unmatched junction nucleotides: 8. The CDR3 nucleotides read TGCGCCAGCAGCCTCCGGACAGGTGGGACTGAAGCTTTCTTT. Translation: CASSLRTGGTEAFF.

This chain links TRBV18 with TRBJ2-1, with TRBD1 identical over 11 bases. The junction had 7 bases not matched to a gene; V was cut back by 2 bases and J by 10 bases. Germline lookup yields CDR1 KGHSH and CDR2 LQKENI. This CDR3 region has 15 residues. The CDR3 sequence is CASSPGDRGEEEQFF. The CDR3 DNA is TGTGCCAGCTCACCAGGGGACAGGGGGGAAGAGGAGCAGTTCTTC.

The J gene is TRBJ1-2, the V gene TRBV6-1; D gene ambiguous. V lost 1 base to trimming and J lost 6 bases, with 3 bases between them. CDR3 length equals 11 residues. Looked up from germline, CDR1 is MNHNS and CDR2 is SASEGT. CDR3 in amino acids: CASSEGDGYTF. In DNA, the CDR3 is TGTGCCAGCAGTGAAGGCGATGGCTACACCTTC.

V and J are TRBV30 and TRBJ1-1; a possible D gene is TRBD1 (6 bases). The CDR3 has 11 amino acids. V was pared by 0 bases and J by 11 bases, with 10 bases between. The V gene's germline CDR1 is GTSNPN and CDR2 SVGIG (reference sequence). CDR3: CAWSVEQGAFF. In DNA form, the CDR3 reads TGTGCCTGGAGTGTGGAGCAGGGGGCTTTCTTT.

The genes are TRBV5-1 and TRBJ2-5; TRBD1 aligns across 8 bases. Germline-derived CDR1 and CDR2 are SGHRS and YFSETQ. The junction had 4 bases not matched to a gene; V was cut back by 2 bases and J by 1 base. CDR3 size: 15 residues. DNA of the CDR3: TGCGCCAGCAGCTTCGGGACAGGTCGCCAAGAGACCCAGTACTTC. It translates to CASSFGTGRQETQYF. Using reference TRBV5-1 and TRBJ2-5 for the parts outside the CDR3, the full variable domain is KAGVTQTPRYLIKTRGQQVTLSCSPISGHRSVSWYQQTPGQGLQFLFEYFSETQRNKGNFPGRFSGRQFSNSRSEMNVSTLELGDSALYLCASSFGTGRQETQYFGPGTRLLVL.

The sample holds a few counts of this clone. The chain uses TRBV6-5 and TRBJ2-1; 8 positions agree with TRBD2. With 2 bases clipped from V and 5 bases from J, the junction kept 5 bases outside the gene matches. The length of the CDR3 is 15 residues. Germline V CDR1 and CDR2: MNHEY, SVGAGI. The CDR3 DNA reads TGTGCCAGCAGTTACCGGGGACTAGGAGACAATGAGCAGTTCTTC. It yields the protein CASSYRGLGDNEQFF.

This rearrangement joins TRBV15 to TRBJ1-1; TRBD1 might be the D (5 bases). Germline loops: CDR1 LNHNV, CDR2 YYDKDF (reference sequence). The V end was cut by 4 bases, the J end by 1 base, with 13 bases between. The CDR3 has 15 residues. CDR3 sequence: CATSIVGGGNTEAFF. CDR3 coding DNA: TGTGCCACCAGCATCGTCGGCGGGGGGAACACTGAAGCTTTCTTT.

The V and J genes are TRBV5-4 and TRBJ2-6; 11 bases match TRBD1. V was pared by 0 bases and J by 1 base, with 3 bases of the junction left unmatched. CDR3 length: 18 amino acids. Germline CDR1 is SGHNT and CDR2 is YYREEE (reference sequence). The CDR3 DNA follows: TGTGCCAGCAGCTTGGGTTGGGACAGGGGGTCTGGGGCCAACGTCCTGACTTTC. Translation: CASSLGWDRGSGANVLTF.

The chain couples TRBV6-5 to TRBJ2-1; D might be TRBD1 (6 bases). V was shortened by 7 bases and J by 7 bases, with 14 bases between the two germline ends. Germline V gene sequence: CDR1 MNHEY, CDR2 SVGAGI. This CDR3 contains 13 residues. For the CDR3, the DNA is TGTGCCAGCACCGAACAGGGCGGGAATGAGCAGTTCTTC. Its translation is CASTEQGGNEQFF.

This chain uses TRBV7-9 with TRBJ2-1; TRBD1 matches 8 bases. From germline, CDR1 is SEHNR and CDR2 FQNEAQ (reference sequence). Trimming took 1 base from V and 9 from J; bases not matched to a gene: 8. CDR3 length: 15 amino acids. The CDR3 DNA sequence: TGTGCCAGCAGCTTAGGCGCAGGGGGCGTTTCTGAGCAGTTCTTC. The encoded protein is CASSLGAGGVSEQFF.

V usage is TRBV5-3 and J usage is TRBJ2-7; TRBD1 matches at 8 bases. Being an ORF, TRBV5-3 has a function that is uncertain. V lost 3 bases and J lost 1; bases outside the gene matches: 3. The CDR3 runs to 14 residues. Here the CDR3 reads CARSSRTGSYEQYF. CDR3 nucleotides: TGTGCCAGAAGCTCCCGGACAGGGTCCTACGAGCAGTACTTC.

This sequence joins TRBV7-2 and TRBJ2-7, with D possibly being TRBD1 (6 bases). The V gene's germline CDR1 is SGHTA and CDR2 FQGNSA. The V end lost 5 bases, the J end lost 6 bases, and 11 bases lay between the germline ends. The CDR3 contains 12 residues. The CDR3 bases are TGTGCCAGCAGCGTGACAGGTACCGAGCAGTACTTC. Translation: CASSVTGTEQYF.